The T cell receptor beta chain under discussion was sequenced for a study of blood T cell repertoires in COVID-19. About the study: Spain, Italy and the United States supplied samples that represented acute and convalescent COVID-19.

Sequenced by immunoSEQ multiplex PCR; TCRdb stores in-frame clones only, minus some. The sample gives 25,000 to 35,000 clones, 88% of which show up once; 20% to 30% is in the top ten. Trimming removed 1 base from V and 5 bases from J, with 9 bases in between. Germline V gene data show CDR1 as SQVTM and CDR2 as ANQGSEA. The CDR3 contains 12 residues. The sequence was collected from a human donor in a cohort sampled during active COVID-19. This sequence joins TRBV29-1 and TRBJ2-7; a weak D match, TRBD1 (6 bases). The sample consisted of peripheral blood. This chain's CDR3 is CSVEGYRDEQYF. The CDR3 DNA reads TGCAGCGTTGAAGGGTACAGGGACGAGCAGTACTTC.